One TCR beta chain is described in this entry. This clonotype was recorded a few times. No antigen is known for it. Base qualities are not at hand, and no much larger clone is one base apart. The sample originates from a study of patients and donors after allogeneic stem cell transplantation (dated by TCRdb to between 2020 and 2021). Based on the germline V gene, the CDR1 and CDR2 sequences are MNHEY and SVGEGT. Including cysteine and phenylalanine, the CDR3 has 14 amino acids. The CDR3 DNA has 42 bases and is translated from base 1. V is shortened by 2 bases, J by 0 bases, and the region joining them spans 7 bases. Libraries came from RT-PCR. Instrument on record: NextSeq 550. TCRdb reanalyzed the raw reads on its own, using fastp at Q25 for trimming and MiXCR for clone calling, and kept in-frame beta chains. Rows with one shared CDR3 protein collapse into an entry with the most common genes and DNA. The sample table holds fewer than 200,000 distinct CDR3 sequences, of which approximately 30% were seen once. The biggest ten clones account for 2.5% to 3.5% of the sample.

The origin of this receptor is a human donor who was either an allogeneic HSCT recipient or a stem cell or donor lymphocyte infusion donor (not recorded which). It is not recorded whose cells these are; they may come from a transplant donor. The material sequenced was blood, either unsorted or a sorted T cell fraction (not recorded which). This chain is built from TRBV6-2 or TRBV6-3 and TRBJ1-1; no D gene can be assigned with confidence. The nucleotides are TGTGCCAGCAGTTACGTTGGATTGAACACTGAAGCTTTCTTT. It translates to CASSYVGLNTEAFF.